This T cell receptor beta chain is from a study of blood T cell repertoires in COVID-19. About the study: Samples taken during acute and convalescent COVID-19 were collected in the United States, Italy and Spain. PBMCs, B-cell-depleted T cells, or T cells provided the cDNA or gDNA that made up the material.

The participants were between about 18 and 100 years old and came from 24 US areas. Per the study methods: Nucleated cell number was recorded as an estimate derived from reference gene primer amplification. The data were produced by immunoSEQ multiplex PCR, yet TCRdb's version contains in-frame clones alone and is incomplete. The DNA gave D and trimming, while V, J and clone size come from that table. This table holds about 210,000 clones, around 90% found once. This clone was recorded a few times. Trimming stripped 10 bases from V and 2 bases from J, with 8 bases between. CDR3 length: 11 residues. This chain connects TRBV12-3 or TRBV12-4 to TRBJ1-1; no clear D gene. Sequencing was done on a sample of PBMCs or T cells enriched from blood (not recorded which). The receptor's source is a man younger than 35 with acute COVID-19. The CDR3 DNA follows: TGTGCCACCCGGGGAAACACTGAAGCTTTCTTT. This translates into CATRGNTEAFF.